Shown below are 4 T cell receptor beta chains from a single sample sequenced in a study of T cells after yellow fever vaccination (dated by TCRdb to between 2018 and 2020). Library preparation employed 5' RACE. Sequenced on an Illumina HiSeq 2500. TCRdb itself trimmed the public reads at Q25 with fastp, ran MiXCR and retained productive beta chains. Every distinct CDR3 protein forms one entry, paired with its most common genes and DNA. Across this sample there are approximately 70,000 distinct CDR3 sequences, with more than 5.5% seen only once. Approximately 29% of the sample is held by the ten biggest clonotypes. Sample treatment or condition, as interpreted from the label and publication: live attenuated yellow fever vaccine strain. The material sequenced was CD8+ T cells sorted from PBMCs, taken 10 days after the first yellow fever vaccination. These receptors were taken from a man between 18 and 29 years old who received the YFV17D yellow fever vaccine.

This clonotype has a count of ten or more. This chain links TRBV12-3 or TRBV12-4 with TRBJ1-2; D uncertain. The CDR3 loop spans 11 amino acids. The V gene lost 3 bases and the J gene lost 8 bases, with 7 bases spanning the gap. As DNA, the CDR3 is TGTGCCAGCAGTTTTTTGGGAGGCTACACCTTC. Translation: CASSFLGGYTF.

This clonotype was seen at least ten times. This chain uses TRBV18 with TRBJ2-1; D not resolved. The ends were cut back, 0 bases at V and 3 bases at J, with 9 bases in the middle. Germline-derived CDR1 and CDR2 are KGHSH and LQKENI. The CDR3 spans 15 residues. The CDR3 is CASSPPDKDYNEQFF. DNA of the CDR3: TGTGCCAGCTCACCACCAGACAAGGACTACAATGAGCAGTTCTTC.

This clonotype has only a few counts. The chain couples TRBV24-1 to TRBJ2-1; D ambiguous. The V gene lost 0 bases and the J gene lost 12 bases, with 8 bases spanning the gap. This CDR3 is built from 12 residues. Germline values: CDR1 KGHDR, CDR2 SFDVKD. CDR3 amino acids: CATSDLTRGQFF. CDR3 coding DNA: TGTGCCACCAGTGATTTGACACGCGGGCAGTTCTTC.

There are a few counts of this clonotype. CDR3 in amino acids: CASSLAQGAYQPQHF. In DNA form, the CDR3 reads TGTGCCAGCAGCTTAGCACAGGGGGCATACCAGCCCCAGCATTTT. This chain uses TRBV7-8 with TRBJ1-5, with TRBD1 matching over 9 bases. In germline, CDR1 is SGHVS, CDR2 FQNEAQ. This CDR3 is built from 15 residues. With V trimmed by 0 bases and J by 7 bases, 4 bases remained unmatched.